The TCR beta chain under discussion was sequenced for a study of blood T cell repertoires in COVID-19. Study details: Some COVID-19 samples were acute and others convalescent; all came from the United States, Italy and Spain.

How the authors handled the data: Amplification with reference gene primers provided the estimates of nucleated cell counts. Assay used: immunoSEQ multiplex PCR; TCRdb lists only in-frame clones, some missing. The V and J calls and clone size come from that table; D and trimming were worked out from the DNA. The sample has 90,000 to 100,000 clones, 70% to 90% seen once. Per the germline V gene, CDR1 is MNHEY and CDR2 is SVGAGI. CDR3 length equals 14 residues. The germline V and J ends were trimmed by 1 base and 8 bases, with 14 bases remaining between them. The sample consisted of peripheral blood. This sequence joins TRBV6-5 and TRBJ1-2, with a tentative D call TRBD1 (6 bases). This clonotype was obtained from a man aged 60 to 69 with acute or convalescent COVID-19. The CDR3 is CASSYWITGQGYTF. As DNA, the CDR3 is TGTGCCAGCAGTTACTGGATCACAGGGCAAGGCTACACCTTC.